This TCR beta chain stems from a study of T cell changes during pregnancy in multiple sclerosis. V lost 5 bases, J lost 5 bases, and 12 bases lay in between. The germline V gene has CDR1 SGHTA and CDR2 FQGNSA. This CDR3 comprises 13 residues. The method was immunoSEQ multiplex PCR; TCRdb's version includes in-frame clones alone and lacks a portion of them. Of around 33,000 clones in the sample, 85% to 90% were seen once. Material: CD4+ T cells from peripheral blood mononuclear cells, obtained in the third trimester of pregnancy. The receptor was derived from a female donor in good health, enrolled as a control in a pregnancy study. The chain joins TRBV7-2 to TRBJ1-1, with D possibly being TRBD1 (6 bases). The CDR3 region is CASSQTGSTEAFF. The CDR3 nucleotides are TGTGCCAGCAGCCAGACAGGATCGACTGAAGCTTTCTTT.